This T cell receptor (beta chain) was recovered during a study of shared clonotypes between healthy human individuals (dated by TCRdb to the early 2020s). The study in broad terms: The cohort comprised two women and a few men aged 18 to 49 years. Between about 0.8 and 9 billion PBMCs per donor were obtained by leukapheresis. To estimate repertoire size and how much clonotypes are shared between individuals, the study performed deep sequencing of blood TCR repertoires from about five healthy adults. Per donor, three plates each were used for CD4 naive and CD4 memory, two for CD8 naive, and one for CD8 memory. Libraries were prepared and TCR repertoires were sequenced by different laboratories using diverse techniques, in order to increase sequencing depth and limit assay-specific biases. The study at large found these results: The genetic and exposure-history diversity represented was limited by the small number of donors. Pairwise subsampling indicated that sequencing depth was expected to affect the degree of clonotype sharing among donors. Sampling was restricted to blood, and TCR repertoires in tissues likely differ from the TCR repertoires found in blood. Higher generation probabilities were observed for clonotypes shared by all four sorted-subset donors than for non-shared clonotypes. Even with the large sequencing depth, rarefaction of the sorted-subset datasets indicated that sequencing was incomplete. Across several donors, approximately 4.6% of naive CD4, roughly 3.5% of naive CD8, about 2% of memory CD4, and about 0.44% of memory CD8 clonotypes were shared. Naive subsets generally had larger estimated clonotype richness than memory subsets.

The germline V gene sets CDR1 to SGHTA and CDR2 to FQGNSA. From V the trimming removes 2 bases and from J it removes 1 base, while the gene matches leave 5 bases of the junction unaccounted for. Its CDR3 holds 15 amino acids, cysteine through phenylalanine. Solely the CDR3 DNA is kept, with 45 bases framed from the first base. This clone has just one count. Its antigen remains undetermined. No clone much larger than this one lies a single base away; base qualities are absent. Using the deep immunoSEQ assay, TCR CDR3 regions were amplified from genomic DNA by multiplex PCR. Extracted genomic DNA from each cell subset was distributed evenly across all wells of several immunoSEQ 96-well plates, and each plate was treated as a replicate. For sorted subsets, each replicate PCR was loaded with roughly 190 ng genomic DNA, equivalent to 30,000 to 35,000 T cell genomes. The purified libraries were quantified using a Qubit 3.0 fluorometer, sized with a Bioanalyzer 2100, and then quantified again using the KAPA Library Quantification kit. Each immunoSEQ 96-well plate was sequenced on its own single-read 150-cycle Illumina NextSeq 550 flow cell. In the paper's pipeline: Because the immunoSEQ output included only junctional sequences and no quality scores, the filtering could not be the same as the filtering used for full-length reads. Sequences were annotated with PyIR, a Python wrapper for IgBLAST v1.9, using IMGT germline references to assign V/J genes and CDR3. Any read was removed if the V/J assignment was weak (E-value above 1e-6), the CDR3 was missing, or the read contained stop codons, out-of-frame junctions, or ambiguous translated residues. V3J clonotypes were defined as sequences sharing the same inferred V gene, J gene, and CDR3 amino acid sequence. The percentage overlap between two repertoires was calculated by dividing the number of shared unique clonotypes by the size of the smaller repertoire. Three approaches were used to assess repertoire richness: RTK rarefaction, the Chao1 estimator, and Recon v2.1 estimates of unobserved clonotypes. Generation probabilities were computed with OLGA for all TCRbeta clonotypes obtained by the gDNA method from four donors. Here the immuneACCESS table is served through TCRdb, limited to in-frame sequences with V and J called. Missing clones are a known gap in these copies; in checked studies unresolved V genes cover under half, and the rest lacks a known reason. V and J calls and clone size follow that table, whereas D and trimming were derived from the DNA. This sample comprises 2 million to 2.5 million clones, approximately 96% of them detected only once. Approximately 0.13% of the sample goes to the ten largest clones.

Donors were healthy HIV-negative adults with no recently reported acute infections or vaccinations. Every donor was a Caucasian adult residing in Nashville, Tennessee, USA. Magnetic negative selection was used to enrich CD4+ T cells, after which naive cells were positively selected on CD45RA and the negative fraction became the memory subset. After blood collection by leukapheresis, PBMCs were isolated using Ficoll-Histopaque density gradient centrifugation and then cryopreserved in the vapor phase of liquid nitrogen. Analytical flow cytometry was used to check the purity and quantity of each magnetically sorted T cell population. From each sorted fraction, genomic DNA was isolated and quantified by UV absorbance on a Nanodrop 2000c.

Sequenced: naive CD4+ T cells sorted from blood. The meaning of the sample's cell subset or site label: CD45RA+ positively selected. This receptor was identified in a man between 18 and 29 years old in good health. The receptor chain draws on TRBV7-2 and TRBJ2-7, with TRBD1 identical over 7 junction bases. The CDR3 sequence is CASSLIQGESYEQYF. The sequenced DNA: TGTGCCAGCAGCTTAATCCAGGGGGAGTCCTACGAGCAGTACTTC.